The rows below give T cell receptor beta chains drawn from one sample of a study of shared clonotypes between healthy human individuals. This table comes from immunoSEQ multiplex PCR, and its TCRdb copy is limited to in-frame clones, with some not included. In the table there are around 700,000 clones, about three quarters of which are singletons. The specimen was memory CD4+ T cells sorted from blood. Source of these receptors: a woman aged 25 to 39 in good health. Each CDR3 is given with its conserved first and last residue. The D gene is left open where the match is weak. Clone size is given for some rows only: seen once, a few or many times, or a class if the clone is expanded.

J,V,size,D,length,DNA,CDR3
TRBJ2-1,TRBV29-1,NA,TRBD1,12,TGCAGCGCAGCGACAGGGCGGAATGAGCAGTTCTTC,CSAATGRNEQFF
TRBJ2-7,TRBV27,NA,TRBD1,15,TGTGCCAGCAGTGCACCGGGACAGAGCTCCTACGAGCAGTACTTC,CASSAPGQSSYEQYF
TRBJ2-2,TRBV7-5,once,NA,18,TGTGTCAGAAGCTTTGGGACTTTTTTACACCTTAACACCGGGGAGCTGTTTTTT,CVRSFGTFLHLNTGELFF
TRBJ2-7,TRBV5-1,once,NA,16,TGCGCCAGCAGCATAACTTCCGGGACGATGGCCTACGAGCAGTACTTC,CASSITSGTMAYEQYF
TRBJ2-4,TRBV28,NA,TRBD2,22,TGTGCCAGCAGCCTCCCTGGACAGCGGGGGGGTGAACTAGCGGGAGACCAAAACATTCAGTACTTC,CASSLPGQRGGELAGDQNIQYF
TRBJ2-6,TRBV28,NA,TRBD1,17,TGTGCCAGCAGGCGGGGACAGGGGGCATGGGGGGCCAACGTCCTGACTTTC,CASRRGQGAWGANVLTF
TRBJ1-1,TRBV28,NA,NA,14,TGTGCCAGCAGCTCGGGACACCCTAACACTGAAGCTTTCTTT,CASSSGHPNTEAFF
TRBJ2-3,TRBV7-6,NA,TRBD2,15,TGTGCCAGCAGCTTAGGGGCTAGCGGGACTAATACGCAGTATTTT,CASSLGASGTNTQYF
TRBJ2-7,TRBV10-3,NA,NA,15,TGTGCCATCAGAACCGGGACGTCAAGCTCCTACGAGCAGTACTTC,CAIRTGTSSSYEQYF
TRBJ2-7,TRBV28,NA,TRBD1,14,TGTGCCAGCCTAGGGACAGGGGCTTCCTACGAGCAGTACTTC,CASLGTGASYEQYF
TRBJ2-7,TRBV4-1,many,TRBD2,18,TGCGCCAGCAGCCAGACCTATTCTCTAGCGGGAGCCACCTACGAGCAGTACTTC,CASSQTYSLAGATYEQYF
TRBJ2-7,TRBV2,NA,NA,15,TGTGCCAGCAGGACGGGCCTGAGCGCGTACTACGAGCAGTACTTC,CASRTGLSAYYEQYF
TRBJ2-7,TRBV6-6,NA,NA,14,TGTGCCAGCAGTCCCCGGACAGTCCCCTACGAGCAGTACTTC,CASSPRTVPYEQYF
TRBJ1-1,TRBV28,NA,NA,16,TGTGCCAGCAGTTTATGGGGGACTGAGATGAACACTGAAGCTTTCTTT,CASSLWGTEMNTEAFF
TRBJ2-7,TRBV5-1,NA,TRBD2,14,TGCGCCAGCAGCTCTGATAGCGGGAGCTACGAGCAGTACTTC,CASSSDSGSYEQYF